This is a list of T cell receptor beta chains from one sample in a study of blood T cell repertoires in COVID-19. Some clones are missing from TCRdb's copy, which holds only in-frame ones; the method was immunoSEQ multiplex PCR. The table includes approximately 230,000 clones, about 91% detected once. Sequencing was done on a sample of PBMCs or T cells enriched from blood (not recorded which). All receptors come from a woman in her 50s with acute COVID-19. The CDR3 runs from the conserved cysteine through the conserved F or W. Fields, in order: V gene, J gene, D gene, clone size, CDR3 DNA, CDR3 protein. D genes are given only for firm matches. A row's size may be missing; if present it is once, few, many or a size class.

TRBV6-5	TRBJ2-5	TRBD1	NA	TGTGCCAGCAGAACAGGGGGAGAGACCCAGTACTTC	CASRTGGETQYF
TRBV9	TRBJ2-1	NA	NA	TGTGCCAGCAGCGCAGGGACTCGCTGGGATGAGCAGTTCTTC	CASSAGTRWDEQFF
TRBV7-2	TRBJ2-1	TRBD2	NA	TGTGCCAGCAGCCAACTCGGGACTAGCGGGAGAAGTGAGCAGTTCTTC	CASSQLGTSGRSEQFF
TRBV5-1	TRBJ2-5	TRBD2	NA	TGCGCCAGCAGCTTGGTCGGGAGGGAAGGAGAGACCCAGTACTTC	CASSLVGREGETQYF
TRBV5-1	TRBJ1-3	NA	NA	TGCGCCAGCAGCTTGGGGGACACTTTTGGAAACACCATATATTTT	CASSLGDTFGNTIYF
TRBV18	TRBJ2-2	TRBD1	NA	TGTGCCAGCTCACCATGGCAGGGGGAAGCCGGGGAGCTGTTTTTT	CASSPWQGEAGELFF
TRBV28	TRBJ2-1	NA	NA	TGTGCCAGCAGACCCGACAGGAGGCCCTCCTACAATGAGCAGTTCTTC	CASRPDRRPSYNEQFF
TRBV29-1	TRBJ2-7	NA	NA	TGCAGCGCTGGACAAGACGAGCAGTACTTC	CSAGQDEQYF
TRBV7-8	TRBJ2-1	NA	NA	TGTGCCAGCAGCACCGACCCCAGGGATGTATGGAAAAATGAGCAGTTCTTC	CASSTDPRDVWKNEQFF
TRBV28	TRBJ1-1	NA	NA	TGTGCCGACCAAGTCCCCCCGGGATACACTGAAGCTTTCTTT	CADQVPPGYTEAFF
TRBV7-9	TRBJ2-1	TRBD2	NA	TGTGCCAGCAGCTCAGCGGGAGTGACCTACAATGAGCAGTTCTTC	CASSSAGVTYNEQFF
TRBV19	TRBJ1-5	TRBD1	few	TGTGCCAGTAGTACCGAGGACAGGGGACGGCCCCAGCATTTT	CASSTEDRGRPQHF
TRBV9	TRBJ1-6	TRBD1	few	TGTGCCAGCAGGAAGGGAGAGGACAGGGACTCACCCCTCCACTTT	CASRKGEDRDSPLHF
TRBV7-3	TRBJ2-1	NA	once	TGTGCCAGCAGCTTAAACTTGAGGGATTACAATGAGCAGTTCTTC	CASSLNLRDYNEQFF
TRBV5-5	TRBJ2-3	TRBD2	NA	TGTGCCAGCAGCTTGAGGCTCCGGGGCGGGAGAACCGCAGATACGCAGTATTTT	CASSLRLRGGRTADTQYF
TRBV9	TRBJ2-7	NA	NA	TGTGCCAGCAGCGTAGGCGGAAGCTCCTACGAGCAGTACTTC	CASSVGGSSYEQYF
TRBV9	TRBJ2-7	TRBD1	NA	TGTGCCAGCAGCCCCACGGGACAGGGGTATTGGGAGCAGTACTTC	CASSPTGQGYWEQYF
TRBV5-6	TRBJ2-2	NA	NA	TGTGCCAGCAGCTTTGTGAGGAAAAAACCCGGGGAGCTGTTTTTT	CASSFVRKKPGELFF
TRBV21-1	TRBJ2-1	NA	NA	TGTGCCAGAAGTCCTTACGCAGGGGAATCCTACAATGAGCAGTTCTTC	CARSPYAGESYNEQFF
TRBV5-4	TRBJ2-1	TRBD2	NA	TGTGCCAGCAACGGACTAGCTGGTGAGCAGTTCTTC	CASNGLAGEQFF
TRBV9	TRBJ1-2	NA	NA	TGTGCCAGCAGCGTGGGGGGAGGGACTTATGGCTACACCTTC	CASSVGGGTYGYTF
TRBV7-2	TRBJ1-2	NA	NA	TGTGCCAGCAGCCCTGTGGCTGGGGGGAGCTATGGCTACACCTTC	CASSPVAGGSYGYTF
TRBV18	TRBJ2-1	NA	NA	TGTGCCAGCTCACTTTCTCCGGGACTCCAAGACCAGCAGTTCTTC	CASSLSPGLQDQQFF
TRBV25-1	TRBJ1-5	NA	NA	TGTGCCAGCAGTGCCGGGGGGTCGGGACAGCCCCAGCATTTT	CASSAGGSGQPQHF
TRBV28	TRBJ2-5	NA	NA	TGTGCCAGCAGCCTGCGGCGGGGGCTGGAGACCCAGTACTTC	CASSLRRGLETQYF
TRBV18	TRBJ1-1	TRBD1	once	TGTGCCAGCTCACCCCTGGACAGGGGGCTCGTCATGAACACTGAAGCTTTCTTT	CASSPLDRGLVMNTEAFF
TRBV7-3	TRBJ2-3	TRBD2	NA	TGTGCCAGCAGCTTAATAGCGGGAGGTGGGGCAGATACGCAGTATTTT	CASSLIAGGGADTQYF
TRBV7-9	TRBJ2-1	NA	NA	TGTGCCAGCAGCACCCGCGGGGCGGGCAGCTCCTACAATGAGCAGTTCTTC	CASSTRGAGSSYNEQFF
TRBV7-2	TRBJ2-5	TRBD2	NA	TGTGCCAGCAGTCCTTGGTCCGCGGGAGGGCCCGTCCAAGAGACCCAGTACTTC	CASSPWSAGGPVQETQYF
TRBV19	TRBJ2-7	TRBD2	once	TGTGCCAGTAGTATTGGGACTAGCGGAGCTGACGAGCAGTACTTC	CASSIGTSGADEQYF
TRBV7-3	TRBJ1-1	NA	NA	TGTGCCAGCAGTTTTGACCACGGAGGGACTGAAGCTTTCTTT	CASSFDHGGTEAFF
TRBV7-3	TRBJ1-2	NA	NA	TGTGCCAGCAGCCTACAGGGAGGGGTCCCCGGCGGCTACACCTTC	CASSLQGGVPGGYTF
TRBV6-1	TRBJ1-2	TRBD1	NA	TGTGCCAGCAGTGAAGCGACAGGGGGTGGGTATGGCTACACCTTC	CASSEATGGGYGYTF